Sequencing of this T cell receptor beta chain was carried out in a study of OX40 agonist ivuxolimab in advanced cancers. About the research overall: Every 2 weeks, patients received ivuxolimab intravenously, dosed at 0.01 to 10 mg/kg. Prior anti-PD-1, anti-PD-L1 or anti-CTLA-4 therapy did not bar entry, and roughly 40% had some. Dose-escalation patients suffered from hepatocellular carcinoma, melanoma, renal cell or head and neck cancer.

The repertoire was sequenced with immunoSEQ multiplex PCR; TCRdb's copy has only in-frame clones and lacks some. The table lists 72,000 or so clones, just over 85% of them singletons. CDR3 length: 11 residues. CDR1 and CDR2 (germline): GTSNPN, SVGIG (reference sequence). J lost 12 bases, V lost 2 bases, and 4 bases had no gene match. This clonotype was sampled from an adult with an advanced solid tumor such as melanoma, head and neck, liver or kidney cancer. V gene TRBV30 combines with J gene TRBJ1-5, with TRBD1 matching over 7 bases. Sequencing was performed on CD4+ or CD8+ T cells sorted from blood, taken in a trial of the OX40 agonist ivuxolimab. Here the CDR3 reads CAWSLGTVQHF. CDR3 nucleotides: TGTGCCTGGAGTTTAGGGACAGTCCAGCATTTT.